This T cell receptor beta chain originates from a study of T cells in Graves' hyperthyroidism and ophthalmopathy (dated by TCRdb to the late 2010s). Looking at the study overall: Peripheral blood was sampled at the time of initial diagnosis, prior to any treatment. A discovery cohort of roughly 100 patients, about 44 with Graves' ophthalmopathy and approximately 60 with stable Graves' hyperthyroidism, was used to find distinguishing TCR V-J signatures. Prospective prediction of ophthalmopathy was tested in an independent validation cohort of some 19 hyperthyroidism patients and 17 patients who later progressed to ophthalmopathy. For training and testing, the 80 to 100 patients in the discovery cohort were randomly divided in a 7:3 ratio. The study also compared thyroid tissue and blood T-cell repertoires from about six Graves' hyperthyroidism patients. After blood sampling, hyperthyroidism patients were treated with methimazole at a starting dose of 30 mg daily, and ophthalmopathy patients were treated with high-dose intravenous methylprednisolone. TCR Vbeta CDR3 sequencing of roughly 140 peripheral blood samples (around 45 ophthalmopathy, roughly 72 hyperthyroidism and approximately 17 progressor patients) is reported in the paper. Study-wide findings and limitations: Sample size was not statistically predetermined, and blinding of investigators to group allocation was not performed. Ophthalmopathy was separated from stable hyperthyroidism by a 13 V-J signature model, with approximately 89% sensitivity and approximately 84% specificity obtained in cross-validation and 80%/75% obtained in testing. Most expanded thyroid clonotypes (frequency above 0.001) were also found in blood, which suggests that blood repertoires may mirror thyroid immune responses. In validation, progression to ophthalmopathy was predicted by the model with 70.59% sensitivity and 72% to 85% specificity, a median of 6.5 months before onset.

The germline V gene supplies CDR1 MNHEY and CDR2 SVGAGI. Trimming at the junction amounts to 0 bases on V and 5 bases on J, and the germline ends lie 16 bases apart. From cysteine to phenylalanine, the CDR3 is 16 amino acids long. Of all the DNA, just the CDR3 is kept, 48 bases in frame from base 1. Amplification of TCR beta CDR3 regions was carried out from RNA transcripts. For the first round of RT-PCR on the TCR CDR3, the HTBI primer set was used together with the Qiagen OneStep RT-PCR kit. A second multiplex PCR round built the libraries, followed by size selection and purification. Paired-end sequencing of the libraries was performed with 100 bp reads on an Illumina HiSeq2000. Turning to the authors' computational methods: SOAPnuke was used to process the raw data, with reads discarded if the reads contained adapters or uncalled bases, had a mean Phred below 15, or lacked an exact constant-primer or identifier match. High-quality paired reads were merged with COPE v1.2.5, and unique nucleotide sequences were defined as clonotypes. MiTCR v1.1 was used to align the clonotypes against IMGT TRBV, TRBD and TRBJ reference segments. Only V-J combinations with frequency above 0.0001, covering approximately 99% of repertoires, were analysed. The TCS score was defined as F50 (clonal expansion) divided by E x V (chaos), with BLOSUM62-based TCRdist calculated between CDR3 peptides within each V-J. Welch's t-statistics and random forest reduced several hundred V-J features to about 12, which were used in a naive Bayes classifier (R e1071). TCRdb trimmed public reads at Q25 via fastp, called clones via MiXCR and kept in-frame beta chains. Entries are consolidated by CDR3 protein sequence, retaining the most common genes and DNA. The V and J calls and clone size come from TCRdb's table, not from the authors' own analysis. The sample table holds about half a million distinct CDR3 sequences, of which around 20% were seen once. Clones ranked in the top ten supply 26% of the sample.

This clonotype has ten or more counts. Its binding antigen is unknown. Base qualities are not provided; no much larger clone lies one nucleotide away. Stable Graves' hyperthyroidism was defined as no progression to ophthalmopathy during 18 months of follow-up. Hyperthyroidism patients were aged 18 to 65 years and newly diagnosed, with disease duration of less than 2 months. The study excluded patients with uncontrolled infections, other autoimmune diseases, pregnancy or lactation. Diagnoses were based on clinical symptoms, serum thyroxine and TRAb, thyroid ultrasound and orbital computed tomography. PBMCs were separated from over 9 ml of fresh peripheral blood using Ficoll-Paque density gradient centrifugation. Total RNA was extracted with Trizol reagent, and quality was checked on an Agilent 2100 Bioanalyzer.

The chain is made from TRBV6-5 and TRBJ2-5; the D gene is perhaps TRBD2, from 5 matching bases. The sequenced sample consisted of blood. The receptor was isolated from a man in his late teens or twenties with Graves' hyperthyroidism. Read as DNA, the sequence is TGTGCCAGCAGTTACTCGACGGTCCGGCGAGGGGAGACCCAGTACTTC. It specifies CASSYSTVRRGETQYF.